This T cell receptor beta chain was retrieved from a study of OX40 agonist ivuxolimab in advanced cancers. Broader study findings: Among the lowest peripheral clonal expansion occurred in 0.1-3.0 mg/kg partial responders. The study found that CD8+ T cells averaged more expanded clones than CD4+.

Turning to this clone: Its antigen is as yet unknown.

Produced via immunoSEQ multiplex PCR; TCRdb's table is partial and in-frame only. This table has tens of thousands of clones, around three quarters appearing once. The source is an adult with an advanced solid tumor such as melanoma, head and neck, liver or kidney cancer. This sample comprised CD4+ or CD8+ T cells sorted from blood, obtained in a trial of the OX40 agonist ivuxolimab.

CDR3 amino acids: CASSPGTSGGVYNEQFF. For the CDR3, the DNA is TGTGCCAGCAGCCCCGGGACTAGCGGGGGGGTTTACAATGAGCAGTTCTTC. The genes are TRBV7-2 and TRBJ2-1; 16 bases are a match to TRBD2. Germline V lookup: CDR1 SGHTA, CDR2 FQGNSA. With V trimmed by 5 bases and J by 4 bases, 5 bases remained unmatched. This CDR3 has 17 amino acids.